This TCR beta chain derives from a study of OX40 agonist ivuxolimab in advanced cancers. Broader study findings: In a subset of nonresponders, normalized T-cell clonal expansion was also low.

Concerning this clone: Its antigen is not known.

Germline loops: CDR1 SEHNR, CDR2 FQNEAQ (reference sequence). The CDR3 totals 16 residues. V was cut by 1 base and J by 1 base, with 13 bases left in between. Measured with immunoSEQ multiplex PCR; TCRdb has only the in-frame clones, and not every one. The table includes about 94,000 clones, roughly 84% detected once. V gene TRBV7-9 combines with J gene TRBJ1-1; D remains unclear. The TCR was taken from an adult with an advanced solid tumor such as melanoma, head and neck, liver or kidney cancer. This specimen consisted of CD4+ or CD8+ T cells sorted from blood, obtained in a trial of the OX40 agonist ivuxolimab. CDR3 in amino acids: CASSLVPVSPNTEAFF. In DNA form, the CDR3 reads TGTGCCAGCAGCTTAGTCCCGGTCTCCCCGAACACTGAAGCTTTCTTT.